This TCR beta chain came from a study of OX40 agonist ivuxolimab in advanced cancers. Study overall: Partial responses were observed in three patients, of whom one had hepatocellular carcinoma and two had cutaneous melanoma. Study-wide points: The authors did not determine the antigen specificity of the expanded peripheral T cells. Partial responders treated at 0.1-3.0 mg/kg exhibited clonal expansion among the lowest measured.

Regarding this clone: The antigen is undetermined.

Generated by immunoSEQ multiplex PCR, the TCRdb table keeps only in-frame clones and is missing some. The profile shows 80,000 to 95,000 clones, about 89% of them singletons. The sequence derives from an adult with an advanced solid tumor such as melanoma, head and neck, liver or kidney cancer. Sample: CD4+ or CD8+ T cells sorted from blood, taken in a trial of the OX40 agonist ivuxolimab.

Written as DNA, the CDR3 is TGCGCCAGCGGCGAAACCGGGACTGGGAACACTGAAGCTTTCTTT. Amino acids: CASGETGTGNTEAFF. The rearrangement links TRBV10-2 to TRBJ1-1; a possible D gene is TRBD1 (5 bases). The ends were cut back, 8 bases at V and 1 base at J, with 17 bases in the middle. In germline, CDR1 is WSHSY, CDR2 SAAADI. CDR3 length: 15 residues.